This is a list of T cell receptor beta chains from one sample in a study of blood T cell repertoires in COVID-19. The repertoire was sequenced with immunoSEQ multiplex PCR; TCRdb's copy has only in-frame clones and lacks some. The sample includes 55,000 to 70,000 clones, approximately 86% of them seen just once. The sample comprised peripheral blood. The receptors here all came from a woman aged 80 or over with COVID-19, enrolled during active disease. The CDR3 runs from the conserved cysteine through the conserved F or W. Fields, in order: D gene, J gene, V gene, CDR3 DNA, CDR3 protein. A D gene is named only where the DNA matches it firmly.

d_call: TRBD2
j_call: TRBJ2-1
v_call: TRBV7-3
cdr3_nt: TGTGCCAGCAGCTTAGGCGGGGGGGCCGGTGAGCAGTTCTTC
cdr3_aa: CASSLGGGAGEQFF

d_call: .
j_call: TRBJ2-5
v_call: TRBV18
cdr3_nt: TGTGCCAGCTCACAGGAGGGCGCTTGGCAAGAGACCCAGTACTTC
cdr3_aa: CASSQEGAWQETQYF

d_call: TRBD1
j_call: TRBJ1-1
v_call: TRBV2
cdr3_nt: TGTGCCAGCAGTGAAGGAGGGACAGGGGGCACTGAAGCTTTCTTT
cdr3_aa: CASSEGGTGGTEAFF

d_call: .
j_call: TRBJ1-3
v_call: TRBV2
cdr3_nt: TGTGCCAGCAGGCCTAGGGGGTTGGACTCTGGAAACACCATATATTTT
cdr3_aa: CASRPRGLDSGNTIYF

d_call: TRBD1
j_call: TRBJ2-6
v_call: TRBV2
cdr3_nt: TGTGCCAGCAGGAAAGGGACAGGGGTATCTGGGGCCAACGTCCTGACTTTC
cdr3_aa: CASRKGTGVSGANVLTF

d_call: TRBD1
j_call: TRBJ2-1
v_call: TRBV5-6
cdr3_nt: TGTGCCAGCAGCTTGGCCGGGACAGGGGGTCTAAATGAGCAGTTCTTC
cdr3_aa: CASSLAGTGGLNEQFF

d_call: TRBD1
j_call: TRBJ1-4
v_call: TRBV15
cdr3_nt: TGTGCCACCAGCAGATTACAGGGGAGTGAAAAACTGTTTTTT
cdr3_aa: CATSRLQGSEKLFF

d_call: .
j_call: TRBJ1-4
v_call: TRBV28
cdr3_nt: TGTGCCAGCATGGGGAGCCAGAGAGGGGAAAAACTGTTTTTT
cdr3_aa: CASMGSQRGEKLFF

d_call: TRBD1
j_call: TRBJ1-6
v_call: TRBV7-8
cdr3_nt: TGTGCCAGCAGCTTAGGCTTGACAGGGGGAAGACCCCTCCACTTT
cdr3_aa: CASSLGLTGGRPLHF

d_call: TRBD2
j_call: TRBJ2-5
v_call: TRBV6-2/TRBV6-3
cdr3_nt: TGTGCCAGCAGTTTTTATCCGGGACTAGCGGTTCAAGAGACCCAGTACTTC
cdr3_aa: CASSFYPGLAVQETQYF

d_call: .
j_call: TRBJ1-1
v_call: TRBV19
cdr3_nt: TGTGCCAGCACCCCCACCAATTTCAGGGTCATGAACACTGAAGCTTTCTTT
cdr3_aa: CASTPTNFRVMNTEAFF

d_call: .
j_call: TRBJ1-3
v_call: TRBV5-1
cdr3_nt: TGCGCCAGCAGCTTGGGGGGGCTAGGAAACACCATATATTTT
cdr3_aa: CASSLGGLGNTIYF

d_call: TRBD2
j_call: TRBJ2-1
v_call: TRBV19
cdr3_nt: TGTGCCACCGTTAGCGGGGGACATTACAATGAGCAGTTCTTC
cdr3_aa: CATVSGGHYNEQFF